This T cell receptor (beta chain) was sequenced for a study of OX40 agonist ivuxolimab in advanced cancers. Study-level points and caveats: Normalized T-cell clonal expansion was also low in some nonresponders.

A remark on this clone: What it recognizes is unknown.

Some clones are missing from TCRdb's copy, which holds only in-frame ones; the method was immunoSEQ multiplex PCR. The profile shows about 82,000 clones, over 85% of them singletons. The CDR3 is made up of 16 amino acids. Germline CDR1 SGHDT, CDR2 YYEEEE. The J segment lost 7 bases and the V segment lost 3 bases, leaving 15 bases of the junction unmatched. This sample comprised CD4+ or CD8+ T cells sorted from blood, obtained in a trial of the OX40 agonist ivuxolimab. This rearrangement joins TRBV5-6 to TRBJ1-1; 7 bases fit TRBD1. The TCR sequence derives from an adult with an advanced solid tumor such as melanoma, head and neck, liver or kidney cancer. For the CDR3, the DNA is TGTGCCAGCAGCTCGGACAGGACAGCCAGGTTTGGTGAAGCTTTCTTT. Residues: CASSSDRTARFGEAFF.